The clone carrying this TCR beta chain was detected only a few times. The antigen is not known. The length of the CDR3 is 15 residues. Per the germline V gene, CDR1 is DFQATT and CDR2 is SNEGSKA (reference sequence). V was pared by 2 bases and J by 1 base, with 12 bases between. The sample comes from a study of T-cell reconstitution after alpha-beta-depleted transplantation in children. Unique molecular identifiers tagged the TCRbeta library. TCRdb fed the PCR reads into MiXCR, producing one record per CDR3 protein. The sample has hundreds of thousands of distinct CDR3 sequences; about 16% are singletons. Study-wide findings and caveats: The study reportedly traced alpha-beta T cells about two months after transplant to several hundred expanded graft clones. Some patients' high day-60 TCRbeta diversity was traced to surviving recipient T cells and thymic progenitors. Most T-cell counts and diversity one year after the transplant came from T cells that were newly produced.

Specimen: PBMCs, mostly from graft donor cells, collected 360 days after TCRalphabeta/CD19-depleted stem cell transplant. The clonotype was recovered from a male patient aged 2-9 years who had a stem cell transplant for acute lymphoblastic leukemia, so the T cells may come from the graft donor. This sequence joins TRBV20-1 and TRBJ2-1; a possible D gene is TRBD1 (6 bases). CDR3 DNA: TGCAGTGCTAGAAACCTCAGGGGTTCCTACAATGAGCAGTTCTTC. Translating it yields CSARNLRGSYNEQFF.